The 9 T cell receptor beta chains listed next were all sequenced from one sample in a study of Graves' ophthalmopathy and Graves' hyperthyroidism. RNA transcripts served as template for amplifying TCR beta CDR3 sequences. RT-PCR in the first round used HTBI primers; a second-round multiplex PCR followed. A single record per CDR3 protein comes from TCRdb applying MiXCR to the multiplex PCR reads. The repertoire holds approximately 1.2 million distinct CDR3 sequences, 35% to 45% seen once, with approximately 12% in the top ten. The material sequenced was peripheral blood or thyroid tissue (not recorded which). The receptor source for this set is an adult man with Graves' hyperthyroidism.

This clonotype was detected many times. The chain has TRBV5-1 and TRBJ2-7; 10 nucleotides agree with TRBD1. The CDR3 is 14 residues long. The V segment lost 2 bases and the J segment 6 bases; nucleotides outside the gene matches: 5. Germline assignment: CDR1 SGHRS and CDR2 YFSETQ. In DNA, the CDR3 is TGCGCCAGCAGCTTACGACAGGGGGCAAGCGAGCAGTACTTC. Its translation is CASSLRQGASEQYF.

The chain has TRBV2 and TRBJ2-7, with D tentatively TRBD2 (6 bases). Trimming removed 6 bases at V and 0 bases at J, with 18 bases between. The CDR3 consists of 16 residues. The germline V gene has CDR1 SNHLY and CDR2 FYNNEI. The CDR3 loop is CASRSGRDVSSYEQYF. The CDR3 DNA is TGTGCCAGCAGGTCCGGGCGGGACGTGAGCTCCTACGAGCAGTACTTC.

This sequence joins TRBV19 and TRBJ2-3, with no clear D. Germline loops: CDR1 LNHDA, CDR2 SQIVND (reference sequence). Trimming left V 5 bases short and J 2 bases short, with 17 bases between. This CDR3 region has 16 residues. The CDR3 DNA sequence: TGTGCCAGTAGTCCTCCAGGAAGCCGTTCCACAGATACGCAGTATTTT. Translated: CASSPPGSRSTDTQYF.

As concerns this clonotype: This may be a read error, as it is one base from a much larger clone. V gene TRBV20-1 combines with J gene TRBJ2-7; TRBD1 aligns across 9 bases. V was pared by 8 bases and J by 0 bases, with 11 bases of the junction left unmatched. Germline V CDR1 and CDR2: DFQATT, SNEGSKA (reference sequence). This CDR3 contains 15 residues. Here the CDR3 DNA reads TGCAGTACTACATCATCGGGACAGGGCTCCTACGAGCAGTACTTC. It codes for CSTTSSGQGSYEQYF.

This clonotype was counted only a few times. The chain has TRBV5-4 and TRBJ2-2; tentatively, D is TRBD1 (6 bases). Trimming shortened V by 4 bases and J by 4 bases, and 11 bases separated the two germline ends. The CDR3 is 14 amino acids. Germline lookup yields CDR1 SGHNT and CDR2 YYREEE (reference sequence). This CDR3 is CASSPTGFTGELFF. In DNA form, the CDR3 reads TGTGCCAGCAGCCCCACAGGGTTCACCGGGGAGCTGTTTTTT.

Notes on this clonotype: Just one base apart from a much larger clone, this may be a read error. CDR3 sequence (DNA): TGCAGTGCTGGAGAGACCGGGACTCGCAACCAGCTCCAGCATTTT. Amino acid sequence: CSAGETGTRNQLQHF. The chain recombines TRBV20-1 with TRBJ1-5, with D tentatively TRBD1 (5 bases). CDR1 is DFQATT, CDR2 SNEGSKA, per germline (reference sequence). This CDR3 spans 15 amino acids.

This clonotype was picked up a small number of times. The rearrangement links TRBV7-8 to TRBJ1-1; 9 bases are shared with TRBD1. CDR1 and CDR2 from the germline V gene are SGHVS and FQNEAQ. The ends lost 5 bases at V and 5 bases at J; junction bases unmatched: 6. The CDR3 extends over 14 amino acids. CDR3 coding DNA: TGTGCCAGCAGCCCCAGGGACAGGGTAACTGAAGCTTTCTTT. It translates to CASSPRDRVTEAFF. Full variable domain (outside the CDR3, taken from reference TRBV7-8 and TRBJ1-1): GAGVSQSPRYKVAKRGQDVALRCDPISGHVSLFWYQQALGQGPEFLTYFQNEAQLDKSGLPSDRFFAERPEGSVSTLKIQRTQQEDSAVYLCASSPRDRVTEAFFGQGTRLTVV.

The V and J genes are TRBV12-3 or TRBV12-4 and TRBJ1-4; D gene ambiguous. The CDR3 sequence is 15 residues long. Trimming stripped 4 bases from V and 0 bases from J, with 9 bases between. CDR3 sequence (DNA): TGTGCCAGCAGTTCTTCCCCCTCAACTAATGAAAAACTGTTTTTT. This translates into CASSSSPSTNEKLFF.

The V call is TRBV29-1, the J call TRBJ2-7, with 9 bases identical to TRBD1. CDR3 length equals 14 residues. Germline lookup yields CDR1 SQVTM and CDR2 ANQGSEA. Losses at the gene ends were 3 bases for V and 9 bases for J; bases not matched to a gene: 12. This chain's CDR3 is CSVEGTGSVRVQYF. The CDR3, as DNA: TGCAGCGTTGAGGGGACAGGGTCGGTTCGCGTGCAGTACTTC.